The subject of this entry is one T cell receptor (beta chain). What it binds is unknown. Distinct nucleotide sequences in the sample also encode this CDR3. These data are taken from a study of shared clonotypes between healthy human individuals. Study-wide results and caveats: Memory subsets generally showed lower estimated richness than naive subsets. Sorted-subset samples were not fully sequenced, rarefaction indicated. When naive CD4 clonotypes were compared across a handful of donors, 4% to 6.5% were shared.

Per sorted-subset replicate PCR, input was roughly 220 ng DNA, representing 30,000 or so T cell genomes. TCRdb's copy holds only in-frame clones and misses some; the assay was immunoSEQ multiplex PCR. The table records under 2,500,000 clones, approximately 95% of them present only once. There are 12 residues in the CDR3. The germline CDR1 and CDR2 sequences are GTSNPN and SVGIG (reference sequence). V shed 2 bases and J shed 4 bases, with 5 bases lying between them. This TCR derives from a man in his late teens or twenties in good health. The chain is built from TRBV30 and TRBJ2-2, with TRBD1 as a possible D gene (5 bases). The sequenced sample consisted of naive CD4+ T cells sorted from blood. As for subset: CD45RA+ positively selected. In DNA, the CDR3 is TGTGCCTGGAGTAGGGGCACCGGGGAGCTGTTTTTT. Amino acid sequence: CAWSRGTGELFF.